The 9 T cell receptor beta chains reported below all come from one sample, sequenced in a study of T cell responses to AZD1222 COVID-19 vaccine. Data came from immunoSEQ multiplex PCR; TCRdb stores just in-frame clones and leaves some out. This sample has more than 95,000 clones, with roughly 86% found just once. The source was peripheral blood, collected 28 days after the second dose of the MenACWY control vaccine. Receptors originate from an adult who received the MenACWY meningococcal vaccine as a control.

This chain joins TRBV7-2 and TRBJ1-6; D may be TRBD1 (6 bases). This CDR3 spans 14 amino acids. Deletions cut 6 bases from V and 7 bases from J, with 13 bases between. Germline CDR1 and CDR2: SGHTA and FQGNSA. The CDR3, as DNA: TGTGCCAGCAGGGCAGGGGCTGAAAATTCACCCCTCCACTTT. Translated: CASRAGAENSPLHF. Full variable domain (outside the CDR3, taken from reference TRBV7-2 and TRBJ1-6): GAGVSQSPSNKVTEKGKDVELRCDPISGHTALYWYRQSLGQGLEFLIYFQGNSAPDKSGLPSDRFSAERTGGSVSTLTIQRTQQEDSAVYLCASRAGAENSPLHFGNGTRLTVT.

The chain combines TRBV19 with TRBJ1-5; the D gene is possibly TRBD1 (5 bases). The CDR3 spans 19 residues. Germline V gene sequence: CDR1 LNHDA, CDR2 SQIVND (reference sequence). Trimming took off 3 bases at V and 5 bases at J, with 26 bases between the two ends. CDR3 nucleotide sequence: TGTGCCAGTAGTATCGCTATTTTCGGACTCTATCAAGGGGATCAGCCCCAGCATTTT. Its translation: CASSIAIFGLYQGDQPQHF.

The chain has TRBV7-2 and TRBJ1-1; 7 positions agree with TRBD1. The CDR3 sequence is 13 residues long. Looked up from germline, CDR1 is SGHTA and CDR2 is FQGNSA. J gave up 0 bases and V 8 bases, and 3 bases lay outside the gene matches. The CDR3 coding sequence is TGTGCCAGCGGGACAGCCATGAACACTGAAGCTTTCTTT. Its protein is CASGTAMNTEAFF.

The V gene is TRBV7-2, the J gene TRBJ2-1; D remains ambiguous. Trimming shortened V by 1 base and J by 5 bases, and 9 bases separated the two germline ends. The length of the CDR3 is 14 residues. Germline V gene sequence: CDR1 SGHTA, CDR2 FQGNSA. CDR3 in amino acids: CASSLDASNNEQFF. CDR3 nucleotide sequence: TGTGCCAGCAGCTTAGATGCTAGTAACAATGAGCAGTTCTTC.

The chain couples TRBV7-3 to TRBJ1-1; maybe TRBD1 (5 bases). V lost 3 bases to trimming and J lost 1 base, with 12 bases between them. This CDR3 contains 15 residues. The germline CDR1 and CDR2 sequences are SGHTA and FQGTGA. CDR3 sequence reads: CASSLLRVRNTEAFF. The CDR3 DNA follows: TGTGCCAGCAGCTTGCTCAGGGTGAGGAACACTGAAGCTTTCTTT.

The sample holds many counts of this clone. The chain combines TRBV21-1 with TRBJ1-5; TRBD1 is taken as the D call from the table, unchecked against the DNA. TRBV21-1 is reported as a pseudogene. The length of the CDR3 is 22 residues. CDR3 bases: TGTGCCAGCAGCGACTACGGACAGGGGGCCATCCATTACAGACGATACGGTCAGCCCCAGCATTTT. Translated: CASSDYGQGAIHYRRYGQPQHF.

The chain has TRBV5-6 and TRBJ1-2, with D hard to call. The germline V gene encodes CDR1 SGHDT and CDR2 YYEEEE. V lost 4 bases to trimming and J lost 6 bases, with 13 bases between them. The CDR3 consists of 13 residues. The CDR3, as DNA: TGTGCCAGCAGCGGAAGGGCTGCGCATGGCTACACCTTC. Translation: CASSGRAAHGYTF.

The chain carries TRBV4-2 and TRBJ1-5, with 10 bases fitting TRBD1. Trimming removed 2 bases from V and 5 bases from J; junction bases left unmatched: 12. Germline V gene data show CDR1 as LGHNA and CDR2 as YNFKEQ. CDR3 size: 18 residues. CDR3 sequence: CASSQLPKRQGAYQPQHF. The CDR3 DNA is TGTGCCAGCAGCCAACTCCCTAAGAGACAGGGGGCCTATCAGCCCCAGCATTTT.

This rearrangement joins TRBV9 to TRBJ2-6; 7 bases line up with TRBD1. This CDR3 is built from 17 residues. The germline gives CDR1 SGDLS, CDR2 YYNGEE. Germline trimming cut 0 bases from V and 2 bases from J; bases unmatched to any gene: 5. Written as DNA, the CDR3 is TGTGCCAGCAGCGTAGCTCTGACAGGGACTGGGGCCAACGTCCTGACTTTC. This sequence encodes CASSVALTGTGANVLTF. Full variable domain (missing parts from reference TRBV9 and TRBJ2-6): DSGVTQTPKHLITATGQRVTLRCSPRSGDLSVYWYQQSLDQGLQFLIQYYNGEERAKGNILERFSAQQFPDLHSELNLSSLELGDSALYFCASSVALTGTGANVLTFGAGSRLTVL.